This TCR beta chain was documented in a study of T-cell memory formation after mild COVID-19. Study-wide background: TCR clusters largely stayed donor specific.

V was pared by 3 bases and J by 7 bases, with 12 bases between. Germline V CDR1 and CDR2: DFQATT, SNEGSKA (reference sequence). The CDR3 sequence is 12 residues long. Study results and limitations: Later expanders leaned CD4+, whereas clones that contracted between day 15 and 85 were balanced CD4/CD8. The pre-infection memory compartment contained some responding clones, suggesting cross-reactive memory joined.

With regard to this clonotype: Its target is not known.

TCRdb reanalysed the 5' RACE reads using MiXCR and keeps one entry per CDR3 protein. The top ten hold around 8% of the sample, which has 400,000 or so distinct CDR3 sequences, 20% seen once. Sequencing input: PBMCs or a T cell subset sorted from them (not recorded which). The sequence came from an adult woman who had mild COVID-19 (a few samples of this study predate the infection). Cell type and time point are not known. The V and J genes are TRBV20-1 and TRBJ1-2, with D perhaps matching TRBD1 (6 bases). Here the CDR3 DNA reads TGCAGTGCTAGTCCAGGGGTTGGTGGCTACACCTTC. Translated: CSASPGVGGYTF.